This TCR beta chain was identified during a study of cytomegalovirus exposure and HLA in healthy donors. PCR employed 60 Vbeta and 13 Jbeta primers. The protocol was immunoSEQ multiplex PCR, while the TCRdb copy is restricted to in-frame clones and leaves out a portion. Among more than 95,000 clones, 75% to 85% were seen once, and the ten largest hold approximately 10%. Sequenced sample: PBMCs. The sequence derives from a man aged 30-40 years in good health and CMV-seropositive.

CDR3 sequence (DNA): TGTGCCAGCAGCTTGGGTTGGGGGCGAGTAGAGACCCAGTACTTC. Amino acid sequence: CASSLGWGRVETQYF. This chain joins TRBV5-6 and TRBJ2-5, with D possibly being TRBD1 (6 bases). CDR1 SGHDT and CDR2 YYEEEE come from the germline V gene. The CDR3 has 15 residues. Trimming cost V 0 bases and J 4 bases, with 13 bases left between them.